This T cell receptor (beta chain) was sequenced in a study of T cell changes during pregnancy in multiple sclerosis. Using immunoSEQ multiplex PCR, the repertoire was profiled, and TCRdb retains in-frame clones only, with some absent. The sample contains about 100,000 clones, 90% to 95% of which appear only once. This specimen was peripheral blood, taken after pregnancy. This clonotype was obtained from a female donor with multiple sclerosis, enrolled in a pregnancy study.

The CDR3 DNA is TGCGCCAGCAGCTTGGTTAGGGGGGGGAACAATGAGCAGTTCTTC. This encodes CASSLVRGGNNEQFF. This sequence joins TRBV5-1 and TRBJ2-1; D might be TRBD2 (7 bases). Germline V CDR1 and CDR2: SGHRS, YFSETQ. Trimming pared 0 bases from V and 5 bases from J, leaving 12 bases between. CDR3 length: 15 residues.